This entry lists 7 T cell receptor beta chains sequenced from one sample in a study of shared clonotypes between healthy human individuals. It was CD45RO-negative cells, positively selected for CCR7, that made up naive CD8 cells, with terminally differentiated effector memory CD45RA+ cells excluded. This table comes from immunoSEQ multiplex PCR, and its TCRdb copy is limited to in-frame clones, with some not included. Of around 620,000 clones in the sample, approximately 95% were seen once. The sample comprised naive CD8+ T cells sorted from blood. The receptors shown here come from a woman aged 30 to 39 in good health.

The chain combines TRBV5-1 with TRBJ2-2, with D hard to call. There are 15 residues in the CDR3. From germline, CDR1 is SGHRS and CDR2 YFSETQ. Trimming stripped 0 bases from V and 6 bases from J, with 12 bases between. The CDR3 loop is CASSLERSWAGELFF. The CDR3 coding sequence is TGCGCCAGCAGCTTGGAACGATCTTGGGCCGGGGAGCTGTTTTTT.

J is TRBJ1-3 and V is TRBV4-2; TRBD1 might be the D (5 bases). Between the trimmed V and J ends, which lost 2 bases and 1 base, there was a span of 12 bases. Germline CDR1 reads LGHNA; CDR2 reads YNFKEQ. This CDR3 comprises 16 residues. CDR3 sequence: CASSQFQDKSGNTIYF. The CDR3 region has the DNA TGTGCCAGCAGCCAATTCCAGGACAAATCTGGAAACACCATATATTTT.

The chain couples TRBV11-2 to TRBJ2-7; no reliable D call. Trimming removed 1 base at V and 2 bases at J, with 6 bases between. Per the germline V gene, CDR1 is SGHAT and CDR2 is FQNNGV. The CDR3 totals 13 residues. CDR3 protein: CASSLVLAYEQYF. The CDR3 coding sequence is TGTGCCAGCAGCTTAGTTCTAGCCTACGAGCAGTACTTC.

Concerning this clone: This CDR3 is also generated by other DNA sequences in the sample. The chain employs TRBV27 and TRBJ2-1; 9 bases agree with TRBD2. Germline CDR1 reads MNHEY; CDR2 reads SMNVEV (reference sequence). V trimming: 2 bases; J trimming: 5 bases; junction bases outside the gene matches: 1. The length of the CDR3 is 14 residues. The DNA for the CDR3 is TGTGCCAGCAGTTTACTAGCGGGAAACAATGAGCAGTTCTTC. This encodes CASSLLAGNNEQFF.

This chain uses TRBV28 with TRBJ1-1; D ambiguous. Between the trimmed V and J ends, which lost 5 bases and 2 bases, there was a span of 3 bases. Looked up from germline, CDR1 is MDHEN and CDR2 is SYDVKM. The CDR3 is made up of 11 amino acids. The CDR3 DNA reads as TGTGCCAGCAGTATTAACACTGAAGCTTTCTTT. Translation: CASSINTEAFF.

The chain couples TRBV6-5 to TRBJ2-7; no reliable D call. The CDR3 consists of 13 residues. Trimming left V 0 bases short and J 3 bases short, with 6 bases between. CDR1 MNHEY and CDR2 SVGAGI come from the germline V gene. The CDR3 is CASSYSPNYEQYF. CDR3 nucleotides: TGTGCCAGCAGTTACTCGCCCAACTACGAGCAGTACTTC.

The CDR3: CASSNKLDYEQYF. CDR3 nucleotide sequence: TGCGCCAGCAGCAACAAACTAGACTACGAGCAGTACTTC. The J gene is TRBJ2-7, the V gene TRBV5-1; D is possibly TRBD2 (5 bases). This CDR3 region has 13 residues. CDR1 is SGHRS, CDR2 YFSETQ, per germline. The V end was cut by 4 bases, the J end by 3 bases, with 11 bases between.